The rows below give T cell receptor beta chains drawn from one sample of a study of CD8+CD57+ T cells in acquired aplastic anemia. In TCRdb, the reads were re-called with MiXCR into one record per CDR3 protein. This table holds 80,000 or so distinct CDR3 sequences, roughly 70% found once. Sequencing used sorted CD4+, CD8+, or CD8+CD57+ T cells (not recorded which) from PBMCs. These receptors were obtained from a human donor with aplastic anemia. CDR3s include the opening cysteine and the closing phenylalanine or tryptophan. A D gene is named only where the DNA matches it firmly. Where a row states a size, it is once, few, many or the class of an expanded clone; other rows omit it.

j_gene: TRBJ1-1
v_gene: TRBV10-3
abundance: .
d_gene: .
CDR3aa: CAISVSANTEAFF
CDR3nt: TGTGCCATCAGTGTGTCAGCGAACACTGAAGCTTTCTTT

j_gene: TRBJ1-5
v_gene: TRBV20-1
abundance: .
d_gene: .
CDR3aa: CSASDNVNQPQHF
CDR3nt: TGCAGTGCTAGCGACAATGTCAATCAGCCCCAGCATTTT

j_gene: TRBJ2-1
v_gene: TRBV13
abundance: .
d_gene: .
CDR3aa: CASSRYFSGLGPNYNEQFF
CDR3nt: TGTGCCAGCAGCCGTTACTTTAGTGGCCTCGGACCCAACTACAATGAGCAGTTCTTC

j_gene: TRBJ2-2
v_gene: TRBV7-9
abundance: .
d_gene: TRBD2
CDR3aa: CASSLGTSGRGGELFF
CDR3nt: TGTGCCAGCAGCCTCGGGACTAGTGGAAGAGGCGGGGAGCTGTTTTTT

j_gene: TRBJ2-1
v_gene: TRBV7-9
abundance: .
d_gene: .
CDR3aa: CASPQGGRNEQFF
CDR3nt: TGTGCCTCCCCGCAGGGGGGTCGCAATGAGCAGTTCTTC

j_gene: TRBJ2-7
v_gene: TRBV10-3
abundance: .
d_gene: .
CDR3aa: CAISPIGYAYEQYF
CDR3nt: TGTGCCATCAGTCCAATCGGCTACGCCTACGAGCAGTACTTC

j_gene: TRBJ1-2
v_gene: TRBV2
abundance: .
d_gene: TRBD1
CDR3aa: CASSEARDREGGYTF
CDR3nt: TGTGCCAGCAGTGAAGCGAGAGACAGGGAAGGCGGCTACACCTTC

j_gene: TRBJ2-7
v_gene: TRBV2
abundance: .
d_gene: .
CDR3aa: CASSEEGRLVSGEQYF
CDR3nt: TGTGCCAGCAGTGAAGAAGGGAGGTTAGTCTCCGGCGAGCAGTACTTC

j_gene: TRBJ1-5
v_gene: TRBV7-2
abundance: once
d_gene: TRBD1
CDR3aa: CASSIDRVQPQHF
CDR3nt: TGTGCCAGCAGCATCGACAGGGTTCAGCCCCAGCATTTT

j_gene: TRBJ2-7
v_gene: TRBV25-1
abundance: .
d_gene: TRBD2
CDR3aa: CASSDLSGDEQYF
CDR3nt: TGTGCCAGCAGTGATCTGAGCGGGGACGAGCAGTACTTC

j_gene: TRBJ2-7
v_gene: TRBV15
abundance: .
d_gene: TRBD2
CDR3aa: CATSRDSGGAREQYF
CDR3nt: TGTGCCACCAGCAGAGACAGCGGGGGGGCGCGTGAGCAGTACTTC

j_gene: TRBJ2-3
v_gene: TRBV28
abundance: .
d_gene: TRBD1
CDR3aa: CASSFPESGGTDTQYF
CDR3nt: TGTGCCAGCAGTTTTCCTGAGTCAGGGGGAACAGATACGCAGTATTTT

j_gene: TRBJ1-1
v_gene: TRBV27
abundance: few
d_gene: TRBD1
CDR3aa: CASRVKGALTEAFF
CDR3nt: TGTGCCAGCAGGGTTAAGGGGGCTCTTACTGAAGCTTTCTTT

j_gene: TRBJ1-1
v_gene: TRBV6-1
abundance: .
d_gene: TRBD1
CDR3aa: CASSEDRGPEAFF
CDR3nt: TGTGCCAGCAGTGAGGACAGGGGGCCCGAAGCTTTCTTT

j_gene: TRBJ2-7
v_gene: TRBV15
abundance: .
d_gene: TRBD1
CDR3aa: CATTGTGGFNEQYF
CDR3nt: TGTGCCACGACAGGGACAGGGGGATTCAACGAGCAGTACTTC

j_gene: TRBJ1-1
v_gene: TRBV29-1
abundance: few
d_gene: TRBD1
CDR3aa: CSVDWSGQQNTEAFF
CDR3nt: TGCAGCGTTGATTGGTCGGGACAGCAGAACACTGAAGCTTTCTTT

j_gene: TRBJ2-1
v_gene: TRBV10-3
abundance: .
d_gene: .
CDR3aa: CAILNRADNEQFF
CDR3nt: TGTGCCATCCTTAACAGGGCCGACAATGAGCAGTTCTTC

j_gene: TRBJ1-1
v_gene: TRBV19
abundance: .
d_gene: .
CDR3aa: CASSILTGRGSEAFF
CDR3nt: TGTGCCAGTAGTATTCTCACAGGGAGGGGGTCTGAAGCTTTCTTT

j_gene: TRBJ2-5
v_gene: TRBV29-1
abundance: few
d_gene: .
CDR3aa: CSVGQVETQYF
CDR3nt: TGCAGCGTTGGACAGGTGGAGACCCAGTACTTC

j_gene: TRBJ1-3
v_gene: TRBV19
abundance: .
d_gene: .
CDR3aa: CASSVYGGSGNTIYF
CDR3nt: TGTGCCAGCAGTGTATATGGAGGGTCTGGAAACACCATATATTTT

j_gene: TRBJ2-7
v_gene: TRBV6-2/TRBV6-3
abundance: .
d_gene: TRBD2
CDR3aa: CASRLLAGGQDEQYF
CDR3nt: TGTGCCAGCAGACTTCTAGCGGGAGGGCAGGACGAGCAGTACTTC

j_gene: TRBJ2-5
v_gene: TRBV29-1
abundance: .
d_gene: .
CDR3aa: CSAEGRGRETQYF
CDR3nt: TGCAGCGCCGAGGGTCGGGGCCGAGAGACCCAGTACTTC

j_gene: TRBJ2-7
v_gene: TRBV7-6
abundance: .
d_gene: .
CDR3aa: CASSPGTHYEQYF
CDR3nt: TGTGCCAGCAGCCCCGGGACTCATTACGAGCAGTACTTC

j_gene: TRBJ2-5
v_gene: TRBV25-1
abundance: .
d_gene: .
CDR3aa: CANSGWGGGQETQYF
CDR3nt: TGTGCCAACAGTGGTTGGGGTGGAGGACAAGAGACCCAGTACTTC

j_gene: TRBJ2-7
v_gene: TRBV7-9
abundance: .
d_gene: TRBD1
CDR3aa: CASSVEDRDHEQYF
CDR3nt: TGTGCCAGCAGCGTAGAAGACAGGGACCACGAGCAGTACTTC

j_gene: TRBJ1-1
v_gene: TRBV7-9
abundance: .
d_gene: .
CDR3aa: CASSLRSGAAFF
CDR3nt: TGTGCCAGCAGCTTGAGGTCAGGTGCCGCTTTCTTT

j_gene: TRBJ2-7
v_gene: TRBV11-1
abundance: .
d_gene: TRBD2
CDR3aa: CASSHPQGLAGGRYF
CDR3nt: TGTGCCAGCAGCCACCCTCAGGGACTAGCGGGAGGCCGCTACTTC

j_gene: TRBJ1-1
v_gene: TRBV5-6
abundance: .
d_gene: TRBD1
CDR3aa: CASSWGTGNTEAFF
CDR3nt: TGTGCCAGCAGCTGGGGGACAGGAAACACTGAAGCTTTCTTT

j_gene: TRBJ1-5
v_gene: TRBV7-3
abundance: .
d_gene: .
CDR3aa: CASSLGPGSNQPQHF
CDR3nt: TGTGCCAGCAGCTTAGGACCAGGTAGCAATCAGCCCCAGCATTTT

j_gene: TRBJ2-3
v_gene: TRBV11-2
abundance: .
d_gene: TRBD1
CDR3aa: CASSLDRARKDTQYF
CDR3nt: TGTGCCAGCAGCTTGGACAGGGCCCGGAAAGATACGCAGTATTTT

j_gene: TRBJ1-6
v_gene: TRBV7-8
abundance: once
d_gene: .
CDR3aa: CASSYSGPRYNSPLHF
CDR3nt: TGTGCCAGCAGTTATTCTGGTCCTCGCTATAATTCACCCCTCCACTTT

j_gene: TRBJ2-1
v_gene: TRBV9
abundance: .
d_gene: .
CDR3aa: CASSALGNNEQFF
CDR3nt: TGTGCCAGCAGCGCTCTGGGGAACAATGAGCAGTTCTTC

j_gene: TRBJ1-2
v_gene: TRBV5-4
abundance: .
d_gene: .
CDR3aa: CASSLGIPGNYGYTF
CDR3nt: TGTGCCAGCAGCTTGGGGATTCCTGGGAACTATGGCTACACCTTC

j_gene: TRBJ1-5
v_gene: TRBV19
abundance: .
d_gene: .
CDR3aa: CASSIPNQPQHF
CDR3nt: TGTGCCAGTAGTATTCCTAATCAGCCCCAGCATTTT

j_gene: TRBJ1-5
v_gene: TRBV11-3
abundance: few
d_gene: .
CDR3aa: CACSLPGSNQPQHF
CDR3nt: TGTGCCTGCAGCCTACCGGGATCCAATCAGCCCCAGCATTTT

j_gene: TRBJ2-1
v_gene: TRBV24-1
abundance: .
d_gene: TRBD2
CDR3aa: CATSDALAGKRDNEQFF
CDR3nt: TGTGCCACCAGTGACGCCCTAGCGGGAAAACGAGACAATGAGCAGTTCTTC

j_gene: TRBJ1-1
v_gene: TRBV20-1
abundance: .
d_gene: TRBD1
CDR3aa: CSAGQGLDAEAFF
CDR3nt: TGCAGTGCTGGACAGGGCTTAGACGCTGAAGCTTTCTTT

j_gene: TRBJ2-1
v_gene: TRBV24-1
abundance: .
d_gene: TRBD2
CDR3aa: CATSVPREGLRDEQFF
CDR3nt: TGTGCCACCAGTGTACCCCGGGAGGGCCTACGCGATGAGCAGTTCTTC

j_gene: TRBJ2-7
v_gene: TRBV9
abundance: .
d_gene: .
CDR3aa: CASSGEVHEQYF
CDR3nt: TGTGCCAGCAGCGGGGAGGTCCACGAGCAGTACTTC

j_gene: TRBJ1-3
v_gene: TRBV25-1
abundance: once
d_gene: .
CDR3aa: CASSSLGTGNTIYF
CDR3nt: TGTGCCAGCAGTAGCTTGGGGACTGGAAACACCATATATTTT

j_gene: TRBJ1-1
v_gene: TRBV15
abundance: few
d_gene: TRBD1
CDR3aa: CATWDRGSGTEAFF
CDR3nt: TGTGCCACCTGGGACAGGGGATCGGGCACTGAAGCTTTCTTT

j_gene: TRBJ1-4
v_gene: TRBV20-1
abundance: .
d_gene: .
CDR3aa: CSATRRQNEKLFF
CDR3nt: TGCAGTGCTACAAGGCGGCAAAATGAAAAACTGTTTTTT

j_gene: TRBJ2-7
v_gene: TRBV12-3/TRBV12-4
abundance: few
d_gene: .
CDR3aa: CASSTGTSAYEQYF
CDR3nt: TGTGCCAGCAGTACTGGGACCTCCGCCTACGAGCAGTACTTC

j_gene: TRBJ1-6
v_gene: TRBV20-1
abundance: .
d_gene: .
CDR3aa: CSAFRGVSYNSPLHF
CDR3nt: TGCAGTGCTTTTAGGGGAGTCTCCTATAATTCACCCCTCCACTTT

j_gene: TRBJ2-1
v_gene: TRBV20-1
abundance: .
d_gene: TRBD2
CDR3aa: CSASTATSREQFF
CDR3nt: TGCAGTGCTTCCACCGCGACTAGCCGTGAGCAGTTCTTC

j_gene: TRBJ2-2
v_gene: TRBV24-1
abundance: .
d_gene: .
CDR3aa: CATDPEGENTGELFF
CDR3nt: TGTGCCACCGATCCGGAGGGGGAGAACACCGGGGAGCTGTTTTTT

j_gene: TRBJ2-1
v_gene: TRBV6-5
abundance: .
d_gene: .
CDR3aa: CASSYSTDAQQFF
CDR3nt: TGTGCCAGCAGTTACTCTACGGACGCACAGCAGTTCTTC

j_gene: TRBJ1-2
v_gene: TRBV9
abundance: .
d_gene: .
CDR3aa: CASSPGRTTNYGYTF
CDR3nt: TGTGCCAGCAGCCCAGGACGGACTACTAACTATGGCTACACCTTC

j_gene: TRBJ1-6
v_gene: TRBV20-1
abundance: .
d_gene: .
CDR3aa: CSASGQGSYNSPLHF
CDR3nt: TGCAGTGCCTCCGGGCAGGGGTCGTATAATTCACCCCTCCACTTT